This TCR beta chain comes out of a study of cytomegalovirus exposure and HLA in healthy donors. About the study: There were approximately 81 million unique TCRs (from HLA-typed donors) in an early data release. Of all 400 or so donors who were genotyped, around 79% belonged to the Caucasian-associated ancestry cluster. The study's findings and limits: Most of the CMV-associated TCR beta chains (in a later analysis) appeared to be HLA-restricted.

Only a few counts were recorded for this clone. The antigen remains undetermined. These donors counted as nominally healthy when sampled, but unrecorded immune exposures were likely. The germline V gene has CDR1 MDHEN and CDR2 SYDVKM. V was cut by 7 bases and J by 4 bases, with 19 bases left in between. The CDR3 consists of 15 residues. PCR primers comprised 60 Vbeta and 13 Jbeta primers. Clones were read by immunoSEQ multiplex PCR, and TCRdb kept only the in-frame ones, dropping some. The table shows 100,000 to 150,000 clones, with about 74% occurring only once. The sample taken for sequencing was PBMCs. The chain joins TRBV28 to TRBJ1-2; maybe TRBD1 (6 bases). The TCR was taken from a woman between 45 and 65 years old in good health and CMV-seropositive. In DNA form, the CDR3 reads TGTGCCAGCACCTTGTGGCAGGGGCAGGGCTATGGCTACACCTTC. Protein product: CASTLWQGQGYGYTF.